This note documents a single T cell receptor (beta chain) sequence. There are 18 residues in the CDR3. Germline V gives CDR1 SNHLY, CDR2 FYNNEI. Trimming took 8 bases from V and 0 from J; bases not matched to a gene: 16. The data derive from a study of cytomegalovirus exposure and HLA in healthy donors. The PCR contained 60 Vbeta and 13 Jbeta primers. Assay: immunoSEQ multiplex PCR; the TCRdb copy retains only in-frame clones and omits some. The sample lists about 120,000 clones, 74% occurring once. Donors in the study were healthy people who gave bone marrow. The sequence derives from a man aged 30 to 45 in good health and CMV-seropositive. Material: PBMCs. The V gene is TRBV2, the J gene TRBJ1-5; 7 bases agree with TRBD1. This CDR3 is CASLPLDRLQYSNQPQHF. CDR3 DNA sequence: TGTGCCAGCCTCCCGCTGGACAGGCTCCAATATAGCAATCAGCCCCAGCATTTT.